Listed below are T cell receptor beta chains from one sample, sequenced in a study of cytomegalovirus exposure and HLA in healthy donors. Generated by immunoSEQ multiplex PCR, the TCRdb table keeps only in-frame clones and is missing some. Seen in this sample are almost 45,000 clones; the ten most common clones hold roughly 8%. Sequenced material: PBMCs. These receptors all stem from a male donor in good health and CMV-seronegative. The CDR3 runs from the conserved cysteine through the conserved F or W. The D gene is left open where the match is weak. Size tells how often a clone was seen (once, few, many) or the class of an expanded clone, and some rows leave it out.

v_call	clone_size	d_call	j_call	cdr3_length	cdr3_nt	cdr3_aa
TRBV27	.	.	TRBJ2-2	14	TGTGCCAGCAGCCGGGGACAGAACACCGGGGAGCTGTTTTTT	CASSRGQNTGELFF
TRBV30	.	TRBD1	TRBJ2-7	14	TGTGCCTGGCGGGTTCAGGGGGCCCGATACGAGCAGTACTTC	CAWRVQGARYEQYF
TRBV7-2	.	.	TRBJ2-2	15	TGTGCCAGCAGCTTTACGAACGGGGTAGTCGGGGAGCTGTTTTTT	CASSFTNGVVGELFF
TRBV30	.	TRBD2	TRBJ2-5	14	TGTGCCTGGAAGCGGGACCGCGACGCGGAGACCCAGTACTTC	CAWKRDRDAETQYF
TRBV13	.	TRBD2	TRBJ2-7	14	TGTGCCAGCAGCCTGGGACTAGCGGGCTACGAGCAGTACTTC	CASSLGLAGYEQYF
TRBV28	.	.	TRBJ1-2	13	TGTGCCAGCAAGAGGTTTTTTAACTATGGCTACACCTTC	CASKRFFNYGYTF
TRBV6-5	.	.	TRBJ2-7	16	TGTGCCAGCAGTTACCCCGGACATCCAAAGGCCTACGAGCAGTACTTC	CASSYPGHPKAYEQYF
TRBV5-1	.	.	TRBJ2-7	15	TGCGCCAGCAGCCCATTACCGACAGTCTCCTACGAGCAGTACTTC	CASSPLPTVSYEQYF
TRBV18	.	TRBD1	TRBJ1-1	15	TGTGCCAGCTCATCTACAGGGGCCATCAACACTGAAGCTTTCTTT	CASSSTGAINTEAFF
TRBV6-1	.	.	TRBJ1-3	15	TGTGCCAGCAGTACCTACAGGACACGCGGAAACACCATATATTTT	CASSTYRTRGNTIYF
TRBV2	.	.	TRBJ2-3	15	TGTGCCAGCAGTGAATATCCCGGGGGAGTAGATACGCAGTATTTT	CASSEYPGGVDTQYF
TRBV6-5	.	TRBD1	TRBJ1-5	15	TGTGCCAGCAGTCGGGACAGGGATAGCAATCAGCCCCAGCATTTT	CASSRDRDSNQPQHF
TRBV7-2	.	.	TRBJ2-1	13	TGTGCCAGCAGCGACGGGGTTTACAATGAGCAGTTCTTC	CASSDGVYNEQFF
TRBV18	.	.	TRBJ2-2	14	TGTGCCAGCTCTGATGGGAGATCAACCGGGGAGCTGTTTTTT	CASSDGRSTGELFF
TRBV19	.	TRBD2	TRBJ2-1	18	TGTGCCAGTAGTCTGGGACTGGGAGCGGGGATAGGTGGCAATGAGCAGTTCTTC	CASSLGLGAGIGGNEQFF
TRBV5-1	.	.	TRBJ2-1	15	TGCGCCAGCAGCTTGGGGGAGGGGGTATACAATGAGCAGTTCTTC	CASSLGEGVYNEQFF
TRBV7-9	.	TRBD2	TRBJ2-3	15	TGTGCCAGCAGCTCTAGCGGGAGGCCCACAGATCCGCAGTATTTT	CASSSSGRPTDPQYF
TRBV27	.	TRBD1	TRBJ2-2	16	TGTGCCAGCAAGAGACAGGGTGGGCTCAGCACCGGGGAGCTGTTTTTT	CASKRQGGLSTGELFF
TRBV19	.	.	TRBJ2-2	12	TGTGCCAGCGGGAACTCAGGCGGGGAGCTGTTTTTT	CASGNSGGELFF
TRBV27	.	TRBD1	TRBJ1-1	15	TGTGCCAGCAGTTTATCGGCAGGGGGCTACACTGAAGCTTTCTTT	CASSLSAGGYTEAFF
TRBV30	.	.	TRBJ2-7	10	TGTGCCTGGAGTCGGCGGGAGCAGTACTTC	CAWSRREQYF
TRBV7-9	.	.	TRBJ2-6	17	TGTGCCAGCAGCTTAGGAGCCGGCGGAAGGAGGGCCAACGTCCCGACTTTC	CASSLGAGGRRANVPTF
TRBV7-9	.	.	TRBJ2-7	12	TGTGCCAGCAGCTTACAGGGTAACGAGCAGTACTTC	CASSLQGNEQYF
TRBV7-7	.	TRBD2	TRBJ2-1	15	TGTGCCAGCAGCCCGGGGACTAGCGGTTACAATGAGCAGTTCTTC	CASSPGTSGYNEQFF
TRBV5-1	.	TRBD1	TRBJ2-5	14	TGCGCCAGCAGCTCGACAGGGATCTTAGAGACCCAGTACTTC	CASSSTGILETQYF
TRBV7-3	.	TRBD1	TRBJ2-7	13	TGTGCCAGCAGCATTTCACAGGGGTACGAGCAGTACTTC	CASSISQGYEQYF
TRBV4-2	.	.	TRBJ1-2	15	TGTGCCAGCAGCCGGAATCGACAGGCAGGATATGGCTACACCTTC	CASSRNRQAGYGYTF
TRBV5-5	.	.	TRBJ1-5	17	TGTGCCAGCAGCCCCTCGACAGACCCTTATAGCAATCAGCCCCAGCATTTT	CASSPSTDPYSNQPQHF
TRBV7-2	.	.	TRBJ1-5	15	TGTGCCAGCAGCTTAAGAGGAGCAAGCGGTCAGCCCCAGCATTTT	CASSLRGASGQPQHF
TRBV4-3	.	TRBD2	TRBJ2-3	14	TGCGCCAGCAGCCAAGTAGGACTAGCGGGGCATTTTTATTTT	CASSQVGLAGHFYF
TRBV27	.	TRBD2	TRBJ2-1	14	TGTGCCAGCAGTTTATTTCTAGCGGGAGATGAGCAGTTCTTC	CASSLFLAGDEQFF
TRBV9	.	.	TRBJ2-2	13	TGTGCCAGCAGCGTCGAGGGAACCGGGGAGCTGTTTTTT	CASSVEGTGELFF
TRBV5-1	.	TRBD1	TRBJ1-4	14	TGCGCCAGCAGCACCGGACAGGTGGGCGAAAAACTGTTTTTT	CASSTGQVGEKLFF
TRBV5-1	.	TRBD1	TRBJ2-1	19	TGCGCCAGCACCCCTGGGGACAGGGGGATTCTCGACTCCTACAATGAGCAGTTCTTC	CASTPGDRGILDSYNEQFF
TRBV11-2	.	.	TRBJ2-5	16	TGTGCCAGCAGCTTTGGCAGGGGTGATTGGAAAGAGACCCAGTACTTC	CASSFGRGDWKETQYF
TRBV7-2	.	.	TRBJ1-1	15	TGTGCCAGCAGCTTAGACCGGACTCCGAACACTGAAGCTTTCTTT	CASSLDRTPNTEAFF
TRBV5-1	.	.	TRBJ2-1	15	TGCGCCAGCAGCACGGGGAGTATCCAGGTCAATGAGCAGTTCTTC	CASSTGSIQVNEQFF
TRBV19	.	TRBD2	TRBJ2-1	12	TGTGCCAGTAGTGCGGGGGACAATGAGCAGTTCTTC	CASSAGDNEQFF
TRBV29-1	.	TRBD1	TRBJ1-2	11	TGCAGCGTTCAGGGGGCCGAGGGCTACACCTTC	CSVQGAEGYTF
TRBV29-1	.	TRBD2	TRBJ2-3	14	TGCAGCGTCTCGCTAGCGGGAGTCTCAGATACGCAGTATTTT	CSVSLAGVSDTQYF
TRBV6-1	.	.	TRBJ1-4	15	TGTGCCAGCAGTGAACGGGTGGTATCGGCGGAAAAACTGTTTTTT	CASSERVVSAEKLFF
TRBV5-1	.	TRBD1	TRBJ2-1	15	TGCGCCAGCAGCTCGGGACAGGGGGCGGACAATGAGCAGTTCTTC	CASSSGQGADNEQFF
TRBV7-9	.	.	TRBJ1-2	14	TGTGCCAGCAGCTTAGAAGGGGTCTCCCGGGGCTACACCTTC	CASSLEGVSRGYTF
TRBV7-2	.	TRBD1	TRBJ2-7	14	TGTGCCAGCAGCTACCGACAGGGGGGTTACGAGCAGTACTTC	CASSYRQGGYEQYF
TRBV7-2	.	.	TRBJ1-5	15	TGTGCCAGCAGCTTATTTGTCCAAAGCAATCAGCCCCAGCATTTT	CASSLFVQSNQPQHF
TRBV4-3	.	TRBD1	TRBJ1-4	17	TGCGCCAGCAGCCAAGACAGCAGGGGGCGCGGTAATGAAAAACTGTTTTTT	CASSQDSRGRGNEKLFF
TRBV2	.	TRBD1	TRBJ2-6	19	TGTGCCAGCAGCGAAGTAGGGGGACAGGCCCGATCTGGGGCCAACGTCCTGACTTTC	CASSEVGGQARSGANVLTF
TRBV7-6	.	.	TRBJ1-5	14	TGTGCCAGCAGCCAAGGACACTGGAATCAGCCCCAGCATTTT	CASSQGHWNQPQHF
TRBV5-6	.	TRBD2	TRBJ2-1	15	TGTGCCAGCAGCAGGGGAGGATGGGGGGGGAATGAGCAGTTCTTC	CASSRGGWGGNEQFF
TRBV18	.	TRBD2	TRBJ2-1	15	TGTGCCAGCTCACTTCGGACTAGCGCTGACAATGAGCAGTTCTTC	CASSLRTSADNEQFF
TRBV14	.	.	TRBJ2-1	13	TGTGCCAGCAGCCAAGATACAGACGCTGAGCAGTTCTTC	CASSQDTDAEQFF
TRBV2	.	.	TRBJ2-2	11	TGTGCCAGCAGTGTGGACAAAGGGCTGTTTTTT	CASSVDKGLFF
TRBV2	.	.	TRBJ2-7	13	TGTGCCAGCAGTAACCAGGGGCTCGACGAGCAGTACTTC	CASSNQGLDEQYF
TRBV5-4	.	TRBD2	TRBJ2-5	15	TGTGCCAGCAGCTTGGCCACTAGCGGGCAAGAGACCCAGTACTTC	CASSLATSGQETQYF
TRBV11-2	.	.	TRBJ2-7	16	TGTGCCAGCAGCCCCGTTGGACACTACGGTTCCTACGAGCAGTACTTC	CASSPVGHYGSYEQYF
TRBV5-6	.	TRBD1	TRBJ1-1	15	TGTGCCAGCAGACCTTACAGGGGTCGGGTCACTGAAGCTTTCTTT	CASRPYRGRVTEAFF
TRBV19	.	TRBD2	TRBJ2-1	16	TGTGCCAGTAGGTTAACGAGCGGGGACCGGGGGAATGAGCAGTTCTTC	CASRLTSGDRGNEQFF
TRBV7-9	.	.	TRBJ1-1	12	TGTGCCAGCGGACAGCCAAACACTGAAGCTTTCTTT	CASGQPNTEAFF
TRBV5-6	medium-sized	.	TRBJ2-2	13	TGTGCCAGCAGCTTCTTTAACACCGGGGAGCTGTTTTTT	CASSFFNTGELFF
TRBV7-9	.	TRBD1	TRBJ1-2	12	TGTGCCAGCAGCCGGGACAGGGGTGGCTACACCTTC	CASSRDRGGYTF